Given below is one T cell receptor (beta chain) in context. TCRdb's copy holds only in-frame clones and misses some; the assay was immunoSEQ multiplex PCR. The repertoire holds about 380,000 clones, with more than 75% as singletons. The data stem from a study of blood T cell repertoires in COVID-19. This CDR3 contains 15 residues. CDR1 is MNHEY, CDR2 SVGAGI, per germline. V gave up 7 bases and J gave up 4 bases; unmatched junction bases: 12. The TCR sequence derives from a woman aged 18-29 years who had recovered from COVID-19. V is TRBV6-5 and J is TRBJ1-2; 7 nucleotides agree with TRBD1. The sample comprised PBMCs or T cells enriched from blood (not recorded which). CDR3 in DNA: TGTGCCAGCACTCGCGGGACAGCGGGTTTCTATGGCTACACCTTC. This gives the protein CASTRGTAGFYGYTF.